This record covers a single T cell receptor (beta chain). This record belongs to a study of blood T cell repertoires in COVID-19. Study-wide context: Acute-phase and convalescent COVID-19 samples originated in the United States, Italy and Spain.

CDR1 and CDR2 (germline): SQVTM, ANQGSEA. This CDR3 has 15 residues. Trimming pared 4 bases from V and 4 bases from J, leaving 20 bases between. Sequenced by immunoSEQ multiplex PCR; TCRdb stores in-frame clones only, minus some. There are approximately 64,000 clones in the sample; 81% occur only once, and approximately 0.8% lies in the top ten. This sequence originates from a woman between 65 and 79 years old with acute or convalescent COVID-19. Sequences were obtained from peripheral blood. The chain employs TRBV29-1 and TRBJ2-7, with a weak D call TRBD2 (5 bases). In DNA, the CDR3 is TGCAGCGTTGCGCCCACCGGGAAGATACCTTACGAGCAGTACTTC. Amino acid sequence: CSVAPTGKIPYEQYF.